This T cell receptor (beta chain) was obtained from a study of T-cell reconstitution after alpha-beta-depleted transplantation in children. General study results and limits: Where alpha-beta T cells came from about two months after transplant was reportedly several hundred expanded graft clones. The origin of high day-60 TCRbeta diversity in some patients lay in surviving recipient T cells and thymic progenitors. One year post-transplant, T-cell counts and diversity were largely derived from T cells produced anew.

TCRbeta library construction was performed incorporating unique molecular identifiers. MiXCR, applied by TCRdb to the PCR reads, yields one record per CDR3 protein. The sample carries hundreds of thousands of distinct CDR3 sequences, 8.2% recorded once. The CDR3 has 19 residues. Details on this clonotype: Antigen unknown. At one boundary the junction diverges from the germline segment, which might be a read error.

The clonotype comes from a male patient between 10 and 17 years old who had a stem cell transplant for acute lymphoblastic leukemia, so the T cells may come from the graft donor. Sequencing used PBMCs, mostly from graft donor cells, obtained 180 days after TCRalphabeta/CD19-depleted stem cell transplant. The chain has TRBV12-3 or TRBV12-4 and TRBJ2-6, with 11 bases aligning to TRBD1. CDR3 amino acids: CACSHSAGTGGSGANVLTF. CDR3 nucleotides: TGTGCCTGCAGTCATAGCGCCGGGACAGGGGGCTCTGGGGCCAACGTCCTGACTTTC.